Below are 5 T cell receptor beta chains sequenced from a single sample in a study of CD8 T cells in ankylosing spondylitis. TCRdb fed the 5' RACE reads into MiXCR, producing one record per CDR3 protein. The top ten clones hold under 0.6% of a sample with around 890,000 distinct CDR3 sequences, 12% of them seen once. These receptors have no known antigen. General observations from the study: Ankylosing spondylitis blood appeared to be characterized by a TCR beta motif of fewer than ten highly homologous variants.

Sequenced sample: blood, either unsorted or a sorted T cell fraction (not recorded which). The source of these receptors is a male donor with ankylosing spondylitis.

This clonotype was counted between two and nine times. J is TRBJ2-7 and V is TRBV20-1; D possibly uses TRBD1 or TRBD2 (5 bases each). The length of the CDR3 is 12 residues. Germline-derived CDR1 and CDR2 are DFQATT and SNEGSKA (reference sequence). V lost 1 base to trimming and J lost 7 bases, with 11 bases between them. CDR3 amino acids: CSARAQWGEQYF. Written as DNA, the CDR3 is TGCAGTGCTAGAGCTCAGTGGGGGGAGCAGTACTTC.

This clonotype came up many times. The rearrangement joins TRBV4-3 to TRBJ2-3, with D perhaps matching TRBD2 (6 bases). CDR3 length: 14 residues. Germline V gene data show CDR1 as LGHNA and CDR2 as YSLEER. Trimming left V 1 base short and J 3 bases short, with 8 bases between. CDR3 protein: CASSQVEGTDTQYF. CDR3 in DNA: TGCGCCAGCAGCCAAGTGGAGGGGACAGATACGCAGTATTTT.

This CDR3 reads CASSGASGGETQYF. The CDR3 DNA is TGCGCCAGCAGTGGGGCTAGCGGGGGGGAGACCCAGTACTTC. The gene calls are TRBV5-1 and TRBJ2-5, with TRBD2 matching 11 bases. Trimming cost V 5 bases and J 5 bases; bases outside gene matches: 5. Germline V gene data show CDR1 as SGHRS and CDR2 as YFSETQ. The CDR3 is 14 amino acids.

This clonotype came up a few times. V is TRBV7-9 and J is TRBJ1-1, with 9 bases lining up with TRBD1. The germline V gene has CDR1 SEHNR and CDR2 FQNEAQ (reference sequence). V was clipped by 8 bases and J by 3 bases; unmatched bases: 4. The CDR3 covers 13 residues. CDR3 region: CASGQGKHTEAFF. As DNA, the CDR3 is TGTGCCAGCGGACAGGGGAAGCACACTGAAGCTTTCTTT.

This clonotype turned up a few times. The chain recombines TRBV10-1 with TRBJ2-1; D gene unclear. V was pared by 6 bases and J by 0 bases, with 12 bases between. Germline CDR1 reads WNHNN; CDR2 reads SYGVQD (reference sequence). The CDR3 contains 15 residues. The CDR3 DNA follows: TGCGCCAGCAGCGAAGGGCAGGACTCCTACAATGAGCAGTTCTTC. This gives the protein CASSEGQDSYNEQFF.